What follows are 20 T cell receptor beta chains derived from one specimen sequenced in a study of T cell repertoires in cytomegalovirus infection (dated by TCRdb to between 2017 and 2020). Instrument used: Illumina HiSeq 1500. The raw public reads went through TCRdb reprocessing: fastp at Q25, MiXCR clone calling, in-frame beta chains kept. Rows are combined by CDR3 protein, so each entry shows the most common genes and DNA. Within this sample are 7,700 or so distinct CDR3 sequences, with roughly 49% of them counted one time only. Together, the top ten hold roughly 77% of the sample. Antigen specificity for these receptors is unknown. Sequences were obtained from PBMCs, sequenced either directly or after in vitro stimulation (not recorded which). These receptors all stem from a human donor in good health (CMV status not recorded). Some clones in this sample may be carry-over from other donors' samples.

By sample fraction, this clonotype is medium-sized. The V gene is TRBV27, the J gene TRBJ1-6; D might be TRBD1 (5 bases). Germline V gene data show CDR1 as MNHEY and CDR2 as SMNVEV (reference sequence). This CDR3 region has 14 residues. Trimming took off 6 bases at V and 5 bases at J, with 11 bases between the two ends. The CDR3 is CASSPGTHNSPLHF. As DNA, the CDR3 is TGTGCCAGCAGCCCAGGGACTCATAATTCACCCCTCCACTTT.

In this sample, this clonotype turned up a few times. This rearrangement joins TRBV5-6 to TRBJ1-1; weak D call: TRBD1 (6 bases). This CDR3 has 15 residues. The germline gives CDR1 SGHDT, CDR2 YYEEEE. V lost 3 bases and J 1 base, leaving 13 bases between the germline ends. The CDR3 spells CASSWGGGENTEAFF. The DNA of the CDR3 is TGTGCCAGCAGCTGGGGGGGGGGCGAGAACACTGAAGCTTTCTTT.

Turning to this clonotype: A junction boundary mismatches the germline segment, possibly from a read error. The CDR3 DNA is TGTGCCAGCAGCTTAGGGGACTTAACTCCGACAGGGTTGGGGAGGGGCTCCACCTTC. It is translated as CASSLGDLTPTGLGRGSTF. The chain has TRBV7-2 and TRBJ1-2; 7 positions match TRBD1. Germline-derived CDR1 and CDR2 are SGHTA and FQGNSA. This CDR3 has 19 residues.

This clonotype appeared many times. V is TRBV27 and J is TRBJ2-3; 9 bases are a match to TRBD1. The V gene end was trimmed by 3 bases and the J gene end by 5 bases; junction bases not matched to a gene: 12. CDR1 is MNHEY and CDR2 is SMNVEV in the germline V gene (reference sequence). The CDR3 extends over 17 amino acids. CDR3 DNA sequence: TGTGCCAGCAGTTTCCGGGACAGGGTCAACCCAATAGATACGCAGTATTTT. Encoded protein: CASSFRDRVNPIDTQYF.

This clonotype came up a few times. V usage is TRBV7-2 and J usage is TRBJ1-1; D unresolved. Trimming removed 0 bases from V and 3 bases from J, with 8 bases in between. CDR3 length equals 14 residues. The V gene's germline CDR1 is SGHTA and CDR2 FQGNSA. CDR3 coding DNA: TGTGCCAGCAGCTTAGCGTCAGCTTACACTGAAGCTTTCTTT. It encodes CASSLASAYTEAFF.

The CDR3 sequence is CASSPRVFKQGTEVFF. Here the CDR3 DNA reads TGTGCCAGCAGCCCCAGGGTTTTCAAACAGGGCACTGAAGTCTTCTTT. The chain recombines TRBV12-3 or TRBV12-4 with TRBJ1-1; the D gene is possibly TRBD1 (6 bases). CDR3 size: 16 residues. Trimming stripped 6 bases from V and 14 bases from J, with 31 bases between.

The chain recombines TRBV7-2 with TRBJ1-1; TRBD1 is a possible D gene (5 bases). The CDR3 has 14 amino acids. Trimming removed 1 base at V and 3 bases at J, with 9 bases between. Germline CDR1 reads SGHTA; CDR2 reads FQGNSA. Here the CDR3 DNA reads TGTGCCAGCAGCTTAGTTCGGGGGTACACTGAAGCTTTCTTT. Translated, it gives CASSLVRGYTEAFF.

This clonotype showed up just a few times. The CDR3 protein is CASTLSGGQGATEAFF. The CDR3 nucleotides are TGTGCCAGCACCCTAAGCGGGGGACAGGGTGCCACTGAAGCTTTCTTT. The V call is TRBV7-9, the J call TRBJ1-1, with 9 positions matching TRBD1. The CDR3 is 16 residues long. Germline V gives CDR1 SEHNR, CDR2 FQNEAQ (reference sequence). V gave up 7 bases and J gave up 4 bases; unmatched junction bases: 13. Full variable domain (outside the CDR3, taken from reference TRBV7-9 and TRBJ1-1): DTGVSQNPRHKITKRGQNVTFRCDPISEHNRLYWYRQTLGQGPEFLTYFQNEAQLEKSRLLSDRFSAERPKGSFSTLEIQRTEQGDSAMYLCASTLSGGQGATEAFFGQGTRLTVV.

This clonotype was picked up a small number of times. This chain joins TRBV11-2 and TRBJ1-2; tentatively, D is TRBD1 (6 bases). The germline CDR1 and CDR2 sequences are SGHAT and FQNNGV. Trimming removed 1 base from V and 8 bases from J, with 26 bases in between. This CDR3 comprises 18 residues. The CDR3 bases are TGTGCCAGCAGCTTAGCACACGGCCGCTGGACCTCAGGGGCGGGCTACACCTTC. Translating gives CASSLAHGRWTSGAGYTF. The variable domain in full, completed from reference TRBV11-2 and TRBJ1-2, reads EAGVAQSPRYKIIEKRQSVAFWCNPISGHATLYWYQQILGQGPKLLIQFQNNGVVDDSQLPKDRFSAERLKGVDSTLKIQPAKLEDSAVYLCASSLAHGRWTSGAGYTFGSGTRLTVV.

With regard to this clonotype: One end of the junction does not line up with germline, which may come from a read error. The chain is built from TRBV5-5 and TRBJ1-2; 8 bases agree with TRBD1. Germline CDR1 SGHKS, CDR2 YYEKEE (reference sequence). This CDR3 contains 12 residues. CDR3 nucleotide sequence: TGTGCCAGCACCTGGACAGGGTTTTGCTACACATTC. This sequence encodes CASTWTGFCYTF.

This chain joins TRBV14 and TRBJ1-4; perhaps TRBD1 as D (6 bases). Trimming took off 4 bases at V and 4 bases at J, with 13 bases between the two ends. There are 15 residues in the CDR3. Per the germline V gene, CDR1 is SGHDN and CDR2 is FVKESK. The CDR3 nucleotides read TGTGCCAGCAGCCGGCTGAGGGGGGATAATGAAAAACTGTTTTTT. As protein: CASSRLRGDNEKLFF.

This clonotype was counted once. This chain uses TRBV19 with TRBJ2-3; 13 nucleotides line up with TRBD2. The V gene's germline CDR1 is LNHDA and CDR2 SQIVND (reference sequence). Trimming removed 5 bases from V and 0 bases from J; junction bases left unmatched: 8. The CDR3 length is 18 residues. CDR3 sequence reads: CASSGGLAGTPSTDTQYF. CDR3 DNA sequence: TGTGCCAGTAGTGGGGGACTAGCGGGAACCCCTAGCACAGATACGCAGTATTTT.

The V gene is TRBV7-8, the J gene TRBJ1-3; D uncertain. Trimming took off 1 base at V and 2 bases at J, with 6 bases between the two ends. The V gene's germline CDR1 is SGHVS and CDR2 FQNEAQ. There are 14 residues in the CDR3. CDR3 loop: CASSLDRTGNTIYF. The CDR3 coding sequence is TGTGCCAGCAGCTTAGACAGAACTGGAAACACCATATATTTT. Full variable domain (outside the CDR3, taken from reference TRBV7-8 and TRBJ1-3): GAGVSQSPRYKVAKRGQDVALRCDPISGHVSLFWYQQALGQGPEFLTYFQNEAQLDKSGLPSDRFFAERPEGSVSTLKIQRTQQEDSAVYLCASSLDRTGNTIYFGEGSWLTVV.

This clonotype was detected a few times. The chain recombines TRBV7-6 with TRBJ2-1, with D possibly TRBD2 on 5 matching bases. This CDR3 is 16 amino acids long. V lost 2 bases and J 0 bases, leaving 11 bases between the germline ends. CDR1 is SGHVS, CDR2 FNYEAQ, per germline. CDR3 in amino acids: CASSLSTGSSYNEQFF. The CDR3 region has the DNA TGTGCCAGCAGCTTAAGTACTGGGAGCTCCTACAATGAGCAGTTCTTC. The full variable domain, with the rest looked up from reference TRBV7-6 and TRBJ2-1, is GAGVSQSPRYKVTKRGQDVALRCDPISGHVSLYWYRQALGQGPEFLTYFNYEAQQDKSGLPNDRFSAERPEGSISTLTIQRTEQRDSAMYRCASSLSTGSSYNEQFFGPGTRLTVL.

This sequence joins TRBV7-8 and TRBJ1-1; 7 bases match TRBD1. Per the germline V gene, CDR1 is SGHVS and CDR2 is FQNEAQ. Trimming cost V 5 bases and J 1 base; bases outside gene matches: 4. CDR3 length: 14 residues. For the CDR3, the DNA is TGTGCCAGCAGCGAGAGACAGGGGAACACTGAAGCTTTCTTT. It specifies CASSERQGNTEAFF.

This rearrangement joins TRBV7-6 to TRBJ2-7, with D possibly being TRBD1 (6 bases). The length of the CDR3 is 14 residues. Germline V CDR1 and CDR2: SGHVS, FNYEAQ. V shed 5 bases and J shed 2 bases, with 13 bases lying between them. The CDR3 region is CASSPVQGPYEQYF. Here the CDR3 DNA reads TGTGCCAGCAGCCCTGTACAGGGACCCTACGAGCAGTACTTC.

This clonotype was picked up a small number of times. The chain uses TRBV7-2 and TRBJ1-3; possible D gene TRBD1, 5 bases. The V gene's germline CDR1 is SGHTA and CDR2 FQGNSA. V was shortened by 1 base and J by 0 bases, with 13 bases between the two germline ends. The length of the CDR3 is 17 residues. The chain's CDR3 is CASSLVGAGFSGNTIYF. The CDR3 bases are TGTGCCAGCAGCTTAGTTGGGGCAGGCTTCTCTGGAAACACCATATATTTT.

This chain uses TRBV7-2 with TRBJ2-5; D possibly corresponds to TRBD2 (6 bases). CDR1 and CDR2 (germline): SGHTA, FQGNSA. V was trimmed by 1 base and J by 4 bases, leaving 16 bases between them. This CDR3 region has 16 residues. The CDR3 DNA reads TGTGCCAGCAGCTTAGGGGCCGGGGGTCGTCTAGAGACCCAGTACTTC. This codes for CASSLGAGGRLETQYF. The whole variable domain, filled in from reference TRBV7-2 and TRBJ2-5, reads GAGVSQSPSNKVTEKGKDVELRCDPISGHTALYWYRQSLGQGLEFLIYFQGNSAPDKSGLPSDRFSAERTGGSVSTLTIQRTQQEDSAVYLCASSLGAGGRLETQYFGPGTRLLVL.

This clonotype occurred a few times. The gene calls are TRBV6-1 and TRBJ2-7; 11 positions match TRBD1. Per the germline V gene, CDR1 is MNHNS and CDR2 is SASEGT. The CDR3 sequence is 14 residues long. V was clipped by 8 bases and J by 5 bases; unmatched bases: 8. DNA for the CDR3: TGTGCCAGCCGCTGGACAGGGGGCCGGGACGAGCAGTACTTC. Protein sequence: CASRWTGGRDEQYF.

CDR3 residues: CASSSSGHQETQYF. CDR3 sequence (DNA): TGTGCCAGCAGTTCCTCAGGGCACCAAGAGACCCAGTACTTC. The chain has TRBV12-3 or TRBV12-4 and TRBJ2-5, with D possibly matching TRBD1 (5 bases). Trimming removed 4 bases at V and 0 bases at J, with 9 bases between. The CDR3 sequence is 14 residues long.